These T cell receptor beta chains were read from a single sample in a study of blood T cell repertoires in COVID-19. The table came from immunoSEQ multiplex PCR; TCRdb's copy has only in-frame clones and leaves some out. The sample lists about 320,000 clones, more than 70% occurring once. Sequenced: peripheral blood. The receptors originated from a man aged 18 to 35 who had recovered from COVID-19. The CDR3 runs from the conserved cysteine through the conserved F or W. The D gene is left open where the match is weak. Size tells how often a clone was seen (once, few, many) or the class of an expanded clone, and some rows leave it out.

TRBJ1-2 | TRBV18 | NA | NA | CASSPVNPPNYGYTF | TGTGCCAGCTCCCCGGTGAATCCCCCTAACTATGGCTACACCTTC
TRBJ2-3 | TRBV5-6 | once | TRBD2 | CASSSGQGLALYTDTQYF | TGTGCCAGCAGCTCTGGCCAGGGACTAGCGTTGTACACAGATACGCAGTATTTT
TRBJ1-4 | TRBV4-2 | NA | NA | CASSQAAGTNNEKLFF | TGTGCCAGCAGCCAAGCCGCCGGGACAAATAATGAAAAACTGTTTTTT
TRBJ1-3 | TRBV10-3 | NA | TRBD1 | CAISTGVHSGNTIYF | TGTGCCATCAGCACAGGGGTGCACTCTGGAAACACCATATATTTT
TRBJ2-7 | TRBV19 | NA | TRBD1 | CASSSSGQGSSYEQYF | TGTGCCAGTAGTAGCTCGGGACAGGGGTCCTCCTACGAGCAGTACTTC
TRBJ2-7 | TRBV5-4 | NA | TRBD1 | CASSTRTGGRNEQYF | TGTGCCAGCAGCACCAGGACAGGGGGCAGGAACGAGCAGTACTTC
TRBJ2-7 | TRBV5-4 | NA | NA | CASSARPNYEQYF | TGTGCCAGCAGCGCGAGGCCCAACTACGAGCAGTACTTC
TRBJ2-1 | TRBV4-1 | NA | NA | CASSARLGMGEQFF | TGCGCCAGCAGCGCCCGACTAGGAATGGGTGAGCAGTTCTTC
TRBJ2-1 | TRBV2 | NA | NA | CASSSPHLVNEQFF | TGTGCCAGCAGTTCACCCCACCTAGTCAATGAGCAGTTCTTC
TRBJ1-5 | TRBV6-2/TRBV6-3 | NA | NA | CASSYTRAWGNQPQHF | TGTGCCAGCAGTTACACGAGGGCCTGGGGCAATCAGCCCCAGCATTTT
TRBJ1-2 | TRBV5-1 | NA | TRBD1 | CASSLQTGGAYGYTF | TGCGCCAGCAGCTTGCAAACAGGGGGCGCTTATGGCTACACCTTC
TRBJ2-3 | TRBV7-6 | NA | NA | CASSQQGDTQYF | TGTGCCAGCAGCCAACAGGGAGATACGCAGTATTTT
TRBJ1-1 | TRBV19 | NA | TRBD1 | CASSIKGASTEAFF | TGTGCCAGTAGTATAAAGGGGGCCAGCACTGAAGCTTTCTTT
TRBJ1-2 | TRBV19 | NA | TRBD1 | CASSTRGEEYGYTF | TGTGCCAGTAGTACCAGGGGGGAGGAGTATGGCTACACCTTC
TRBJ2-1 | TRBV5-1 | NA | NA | CASSSEPYNEQFF | TGCGCCAGCAGCTCCGAGCCCTACAATGAGCAGTTCTTC
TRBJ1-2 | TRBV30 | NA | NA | CAWSGADSQSLNYGYTF | TGTGCCTGGAGTGGGGCGGACTCCCAGAGTCTAAACTATGGCTACACCTTC
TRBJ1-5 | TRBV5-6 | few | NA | CASSLGRQPQHF | TGTGCCAGCAGCTTGGGCCGGCAGCCCCAGCATTTT
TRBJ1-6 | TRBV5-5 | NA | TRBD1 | CASSLTQGAEFSPLHF | TGTGCCAGCAGCTTGACTCAGGGGGCAGAGTTCTCACCCCTCCACTTT
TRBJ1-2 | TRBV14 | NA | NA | CASSPGRREISNYGYTF | TGTGCCAGCAGCCCGGGACGGAGGGAGATAAGTAACTATGGCTACACCTTC
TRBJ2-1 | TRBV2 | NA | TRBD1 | CASSEYGTGISYNEQFF | TGTGCCAGCAGTGAATACGGGACAGGGATCTCCTACAATGAGCAGTTCTTC
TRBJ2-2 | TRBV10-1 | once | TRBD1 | CASSEDRGRVGELFF | TGCGCCAGCAGTGAGGACAGGGGGCGGGTCGGGGAGCTGTTTTTT
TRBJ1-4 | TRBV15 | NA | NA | CATSRDYRPHGF | TGTGCCACCAGCAGAGATTACAGGCCACATGGTTTT
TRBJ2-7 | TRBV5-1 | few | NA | CASSPGDYPYEQYF | TGCGCCAGCAGCCCAGGGGACTACCCCTACGAGCAGTACTTC
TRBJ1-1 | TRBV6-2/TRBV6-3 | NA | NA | CASSYTSRGTEAFF | TGTGCCAGCAGTTACACGAGCAGGGGTACTGAAGCTTTCTTT
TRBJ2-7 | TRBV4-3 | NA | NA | CASSQGQGGFYEQYF | TGCGCCAGCAGCCAAGGACAGGGAGGATTCTACGAGCAGTACTTC
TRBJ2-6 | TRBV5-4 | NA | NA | CASRGAGANVLTF | TGTGCCAGCAGAGGGGCTGGGGCCAACGTCCTGACTTTC
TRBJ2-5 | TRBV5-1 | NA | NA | CASSPTGFQETQYF | TGCGCCAGCAGTCCTACGGGTTTTCAAGAGACCCAGTACTTC
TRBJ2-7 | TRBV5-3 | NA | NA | CARSLGTGTFYEQYF | TGTGCCAGAAGCTTGGGGACCGGGACATTCTACGAGCAGTACTTC
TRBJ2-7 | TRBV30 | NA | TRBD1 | CAWRLGAGGPYEQYF | TGTGCCTGGCGCCTCGGAGCAGGGGGCCCCTACGAGCAGTACTTC
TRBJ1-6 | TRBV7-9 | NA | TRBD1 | CASSFTRTGDSPLHF | TGTGCCAGCAGCTTCACCCGGACAGGGGACTCACCCCTCCACTTT
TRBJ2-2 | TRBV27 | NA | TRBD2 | CASNPGLGIRDRGTGELFF | TGTGCCAGCAACCCGGGACTAGGAATCAGGGATCGAGGCACCGGGGAGCTGTTTTTT
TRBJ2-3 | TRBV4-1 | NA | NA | CASSQTHSPDTQYF | TGCGCCAGCAGCCAGACACACTCCCCGGATACGCAGTATTTT
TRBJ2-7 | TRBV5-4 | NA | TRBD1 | CASSFTGGYEQYF | TGTGCCAGCAGCTTTACAGGGGGGTACGAGCAGTACTTC
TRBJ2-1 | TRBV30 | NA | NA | CACDSGRSYNEQFF | TGTGCCTGTGACTCGGGGAGATCCTACAATGAGCAGTTCTTC
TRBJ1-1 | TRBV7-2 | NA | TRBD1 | CASSLVQGVGTEAFF | TGTGCCAGCAGCTTAGTACAGGGGGTTGGGACTGAAGCTTTCTTT
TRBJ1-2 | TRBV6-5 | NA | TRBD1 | CASSYSKTGNNYGYTF | TGTGCCAGCAGTTACTCGAAGACAGGGAATAACTATGGCTACACCTTC
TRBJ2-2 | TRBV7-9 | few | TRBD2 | CASSPGLAGYTGELFF | TGTGCCAGCAGCCCGGGACTAGCGGGGTACACCGGGGAGCTGTTTTTT
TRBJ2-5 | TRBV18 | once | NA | CASSPGLQETQYF | TGTGCCAGCTCACCGGGCCTACAAGAGACCCAGTACTTC
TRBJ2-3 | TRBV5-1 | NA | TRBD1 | CASSLSGQGADTQYF | TGCGCCAGCAGCTTGTCCGGACAGGGGGCAGATACGCAGTATTTT
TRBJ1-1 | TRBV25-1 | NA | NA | CASSEYSYTEAFF | TGTGCCAGCAGTGAATATAGCTACACTGAAGCTTTCTTT
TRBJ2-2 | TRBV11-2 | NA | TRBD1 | CASSLDIDRGYAGELFF | TGTGCCAGCAGCTTAGATATCGACAGGGGCTATGCCGGGGAGCTGTTTTTT